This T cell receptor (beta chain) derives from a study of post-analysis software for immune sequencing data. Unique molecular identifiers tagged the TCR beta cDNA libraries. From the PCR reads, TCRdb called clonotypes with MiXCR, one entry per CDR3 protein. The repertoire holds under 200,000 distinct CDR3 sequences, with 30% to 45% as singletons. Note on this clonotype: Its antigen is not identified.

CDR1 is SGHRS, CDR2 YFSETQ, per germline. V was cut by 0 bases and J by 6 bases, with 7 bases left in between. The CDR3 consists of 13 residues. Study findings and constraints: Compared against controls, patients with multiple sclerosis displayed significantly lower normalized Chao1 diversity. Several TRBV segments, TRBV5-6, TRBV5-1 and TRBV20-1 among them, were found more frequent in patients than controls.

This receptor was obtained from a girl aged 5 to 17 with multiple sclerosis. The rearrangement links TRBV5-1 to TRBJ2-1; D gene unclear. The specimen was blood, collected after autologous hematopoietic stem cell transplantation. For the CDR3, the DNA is TGCGCCAGCAGCTTGGCCTCACGCAATGAGCAGTTCTTC. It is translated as CASSLASRNEQFF.